This T cell receptor (beta chain) emerged from a study of a mutant IDH1 vaccine in newly diagnosed glioma. The wider study: The study held visit V12 at week 35 and visit V13 at week 47.

The sample's time point: week 35, safety follow-up. Vaccination comprised doses that each held 300 ug of mutant IDH1 20-mer peptide, plus topical imiquimod. Astrocytomas that were new, WHO grade 3 or 4, IDH1-mutant and ATRX-lost were present in the donors. The method was immunoSEQ multiplex PCR; TCRdb's version includes in-frame clones alone and lacks a portion of them. The sample shows about 48,000 clones, 79% of them seen only once. Study-wide results and limits: Pseudoprogression seemed unrelated to changes in top peripheral T cell clonotypes.

V gave up 1 base and J gave up 1 base; unmatched junction bases: 4. The germline V gene has CDR1 MNHNS and CDR2 SASEGT. There are 15 residues in the CDR3. About this clone itself: Its specificity is unknown.

The specimen comprised PBMCs, sampled from a glioma patient whose treatment included an IDH1 peptide vaccine. The receptor comes from a man between 35 and 55 years old with glioma. The J gene is TRBJ2-7, the V gene TRBV6-1; 7 nucleotides align to TRBD1. CDR3 loop: CASSEGTGDSYEQYF. DNA of the CDR3: TGTGCCAGCAGTGAAGGCACAGGGGATTCCTACGAGCAGTACTTC.